The 9 T cell receptor beta chains presented below share a single source sample, sequenced in a study of T cell changes during pregnancy in multiple sclerosis. The data were produced by immunoSEQ multiplex PCR, yet TCRdb's version contains in-frame clones alone and is incomplete. The sample has over 20,000 clones, about 87% seen once. The material sequenced was CD8+ T cells from peripheral blood mononuclear cells, taken in the second trimester of pregnancy. These TCRs come from a female donor in good health, enrolled as a control in a pregnancy study.

The chain combines TRBV5-4 with TRBJ1-1; a weak D match, TRBD1 (6 bases). Trimming left V 1 base short and J 1 base short, with 20 bases between. CDR3 size: 18 residues. Germline V gene data show CDR1 as SGHNT and CDR2 as YYREEE (reference sequence). The CDR3 coding sequence is TGTGCCAGCAGCTTGTGGGTAGGGGGTTTTGGCCAGAACACTGAAGCTTTCTTT. Its translation is CASSLWVGGFGQNTEAFF.

The rearrangement links TRBV30 to TRBJ2-2; D perhaps matches TRBD2 (5 bases). The length of the CDR3 is 15 residues. Trimming took 1 base from V and 3 from J, leaving 12 bases between them. Germline V gene lookup returns CDR1 GTSNPN and CDR2 SVGIG (reference sequence). CDR3 nucleotide sequence: TGTGCCTGGAGTGATGGGCTAGCTGACACCGGGGAGCTGTTTTTT. This codes for CAWSDGLADTGELFF.

This chain links TRBV10-3 with TRBJ2-1, with TRBD1 as a possible D gene (5 bases). CDR1 is ENHRY and CDR2 is SYGVKD in the germline V gene. The CDR3 contains 16 residues. The V and J ends lost 2 bases and 2 bases respectively, with 13 bases between them. CDR3 sequence reads: CAISEDRNNAYNEQFF. The CDR3 coding sequence is TGTGCCATCAGTGAGGACAGAAACAACGCCTACAATGAGCAGTTCTTC.

J is TRBJ2-1 and V is TRBV5-4; 15 bases line up with TRBD2. Germline loops: CDR1 SGHNT, CDR2 YYREEE (reference sequence). The CDR3 sequence is 19 residues long. J gave up 0 bases and V 0 bases, and 4 bases lay outside the gene matches. As DNA, the CDR3 is TGTGCCAGCAGCTTGGGTGGACTAGCGGGGGGGGTCTCCTACAATGAGCAGTTCTTC. Amino acid sequence: CASSLGGLAGGVSYNEQFF.

The chain uses TRBV6-6 and TRBJ1-1; D unresolved. Germline V gene sequence: CDR1 MNHNY, CDR2 SVGAGI (reference sequence). The V gene lost 3 bases and the J gene lost 5 bases, with 10 bases spanning the gap. The CDR3 has 13 residues. CDR3 residues: CASSYPGGTEAFF. The CDR3 coding sequence is TGTGCCAGCAGTTATCCGGGAGGGACTGAAGCTTTCTTT.

The chain recombines TRBV2 with TRBJ2-7; 7 positions agree with TRBD1. Looked up from germline, CDR1 is SNHLY and CDR2 is FYNNEI. This CDR3 has 14 amino acids. J gave up 1 base and V 7 bases, and 7 bases lay outside the gene matches. The CDR3 is CASIGAGGSYEQYF. CDR3 coding DNA: TGTGCCAGCATAGGAGCAGGGGGATCCTACGAGCAGTACTTC.

This chain joins TRBV6-6 and TRBJ2-1; 9 bases match TRBD2. The CDR3 is made up of 15 amino acids. Germline lookup yields CDR1 MNHNY and CDR2 SVGAGI (reference sequence). The ends lost 6 bases at V and 3 bases at J; junction bases unmatched: 6. CDR3 loop: CASSWTSANYNEQFF. The CDR3 bases are TGTGCCAGCAGCTGGACTAGCGCCAACTACAATGAGCAGTTCTTC.

In its sample, this clone was seen a few times. The chain links TRBV7-8 to TRBJ1-1; D gene unclear. This CDR3 is built from 9 residues. The V end was cut by 7 bases, the J end by 14 bases, with 11 bases between. Looked up from germline, CDR1 is SGHVS and CDR2 is FQNEAQ. CDR3 sequence: CASNPSEFF. In nucleotides, the CDR3 is TGTGCCAGCAATCCCTCGGAGTTCTTT. The complete variable domain, with remaining parts taken from reference TRBV7-8 and TRBJ1-1, reads GAGVSQSPRYKVAKRGQDVALRCDPISGHVSLFWYQQALGQGPEFLTYFQNEAQLDKSGLPSDRFFAERPEGSVSTLKIQRTQQEDSAVYLCASNPSEFFGQGTRLTVV.

V and J are TRBV5-1 and TRBJ2-2; the D gene is possibly TRBD2 (6 bases). Trimming removed 0 bases from V and 6 bases from J, with 6 bases in between. The germline CDR1 and CDR2 sequences are SGHRS and YFSETQ. The CDR3 covers 13 residues. The CDR3 protein is CASSLGGAGELFF. DNA for the CDR3: TGCGCCAGCAGCTTGGGGGGGGCCGGGGAGCTGTTTTTT.